One and the same sample provided the 12 T cell receptor beta chains below, sequenced in a study of T cells in localized non-small cell lung cancer. The protocol was immunoSEQ multiplex PCR, while the TCRdb copy is restricted to in-frame clones and leaves out a portion. The top ten clones hold around 4.1% of a sample with about 33,000 clones, 85% to 90% of them seen once. Here the sequenced sample was peripheral blood, taken before any cancer treatment. These receptors were obtained from a man between 40 and 70 years old with stage I lung adenocarcinoma.

The gene calls are TRBV10-3 and TRBJ2-2; D is unresolved. Germline assignment: CDR1 ENHRY and CDR2 SYGVKD. V gave up 0 bases and J gave up 0 bases, with 8 bases separating them. This CDR3 comprises 16 residues. The CDR3 loop is CAISESTGTNTGELFF. CDR3 DNA: TGTGCCATCAGTGAGTCGACTGGGACGAACACCGGGGAGCTGTTTTTT.

This sequence joins TRBV11-2 and TRBJ2-7; D is possibly TRBD2 (6 bases). Germline V gene data show CDR1 as SGHAT and CDR2 as FQNNGV. The CDR3 covers 15 residues. Trimming removed 1 base at V and 4 bases at J, with 14 bases between. DNA for the CDR3: TGTGCCAGCAGCTTAGTTGATGGAGGGAGATACGAGCAGTACTTC. This sequence encodes CASSLVDGGRYEQYF.

This chain connects TRBV5-8 to TRBJ2-2; 10 nucleotides align to TRBD1. The V and J ends lost 3 bases and 5 bases, in that order; junction bases with no gene match: 7. CDR3 length: 16 residues. The germline gives CDR1 SGHTS, CDR2 YDEGEE. The DNA of the CDR3 is TGTGCCAGCAGCTCGCGGGACAGGGGTGAAACCGGGGAGCTGTTTTTT. It is translated as CASSSRDRGETGELFF.

This clone came up once. The V call is TRBV10-2, the J call TRBJ1-1; the match to TRBD1 covers 7 bases. V gave up 1 base and J gave up 9 bases; unmatched junction bases: 8. The length of the CDR3 is 14 residues. Germline CDR1 WSHSY, CDR2 SAAADI. The CDR3 region is CASSELVGTDKAFF. The CDR3 bases are TGCGCCAGCAGTGAGTTGGTGGGGACAGATAAAGCTTTCTTT.

The chain links TRBV6-5 to TRBJ1-3, with a possible D match to TRBD1 (5 bases). Germline assignment: CDR1 MNHEY and CDR2 SVGAGI. This CDR3 is built from 15 residues. The V end lost 5 bases, the J end lost 2 bases, and 13 bases lay between the germline ends. For the CDR3, the DNA is TGTGCCAGCAGTCCCACCAGGGAAACTGGAAACACCATATATTTT. This codes for CASSPTRETGNTIYF.

This rearrangement joins TRBV2 to TRBJ1-6; D perhaps matches TRBD1 (6 bases). The CDR3 totals 14 residues. Looked up from germline, CDR1 is SNHLY and CDR2 is FYNNEI. V was pared by 6 bases and J by 7 bases, with 13 bases between. The CDR3 here is CASRDGQLNSPLHF. In nucleotides, the CDR3 is TGTGCCAGCAGGGACGGACAGCTAAATTCACCCCTCCACTTT.

The chain is built from TRBV7-9 and TRBJ1-1; unclear D gene. The V end lost 10 bases, the J end lost 0 bases, and 12 bases lay between the germline ends. This CDR3 contains 13 residues. Germline V gene data show CDR1 as SEHNR and CDR2 as FQNEAQ (reference sequence). The DNA for the CDR3 is TGTGCCACCCGACGGACTCTGAACACTGAAGCTTTCTTT. Its translation is CATRRTLNTEAFF.

V usage is TRBV19 and J usage is TRBJ2-6; D ambiguous. CDR1 and CDR2 (germline): LNHDA, SQIVND (reference sequence). V lost 5 bases and J 1 base, leaving 9 bases between the germline ends. This CDR3 comprises 15 residues. CDR3 sequence: CASSFPRSGANVLTF. The CDR3 nucleotides are TGTGCCAGTAGTTTCCCGAGGTCTGGGGCCAACGTCCTGACTTTC. Full variable domain (rest looked up from reference TRBV19 and TRBJ2-6): DGGITQSPKYLFRKEGQNVTLSCEQNLNHDAMYWYRQDPGQGLRLIYYSQIVNDFQKGDIAEGYSVSREKKESFPLTVTSAQKNPTAFYLCASSFPRSGANVLTFGAGSRLTVL.

J is TRBJ1-2 and V is TRBV5-5; 7 bases match TRBD1. Germline V lookup: CDR1 SGHKS, CDR2 YYEKEE (reference sequence). The CDR3 contains 15 residues. V was pared by 7 bases and J by 2 bases, with 11 bases of the junction left unmatched. The chain's CDR3 is CASRNSGTANYGYTF. CDR3 DNA sequence: TGTGCCAGCCGCAATTCCGGGACAGCCAACTATGGCTACACCTTC.

This chain links TRBV28 with TRBJ1-2; D call uncertain. V shed 4 bases and J shed 5 bases, with 17 bases lying between them. CDR1 is MDHEN and CDR2 is SYDVKM in the germline V gene. The CDR3 contains 15 residues. The CDR3 spells CASSSELGLGYGYTF. CDR3 nucleotides: TGTGCCAGCAGTTCAGAGTTGGGTCTAGGGTATGGCTACACCTTC.

The chain carries TRBV6-6 and TRBJ1-4; TRBD1 is a possible D gene (5 bases). Germline assignment: CDR1 MNHNY and CDR2 SVGAGI (reference sequence). V lost 5 bases, J lost 6 bases, and 19 bases lay in between. This CDR3 is built from 16 residues. The CDR3 loop reads CASSRSRGVVDEKLFF. The CDR3 DNA follows: TGTGCCAGCAGTCGATCGCGAGGGGTCGTGGATGAAAAACTGTTTTTT.

The CDR3 sequence: CASSPGTGGEAFF. CDR3 coding DNA: TGCGCCAGCAGCCCCGGGACAGGGGGTGAAGCTTTCTTT. The chain carries TRBV5-1 and TRBJ1-1; 11 nucleotides agree with TRBD1. V was clipped by 4 bases and J by 7 bases; unmatched bases: 3. The CDR3 totals 13 residues. Looked up from germline, CDR1 is SGHRS and CDR2 is YFSETQ.